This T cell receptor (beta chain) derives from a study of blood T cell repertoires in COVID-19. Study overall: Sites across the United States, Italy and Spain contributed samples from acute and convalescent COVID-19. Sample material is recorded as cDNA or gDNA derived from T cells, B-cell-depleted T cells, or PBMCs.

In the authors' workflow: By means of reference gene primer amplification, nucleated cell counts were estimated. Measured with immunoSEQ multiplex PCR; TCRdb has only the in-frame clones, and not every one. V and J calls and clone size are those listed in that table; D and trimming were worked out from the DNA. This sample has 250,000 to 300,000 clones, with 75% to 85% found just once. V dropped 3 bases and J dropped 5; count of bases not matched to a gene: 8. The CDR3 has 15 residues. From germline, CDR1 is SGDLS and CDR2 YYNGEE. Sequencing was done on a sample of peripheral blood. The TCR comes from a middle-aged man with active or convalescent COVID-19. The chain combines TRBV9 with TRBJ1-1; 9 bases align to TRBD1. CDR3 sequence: CASSAQGARGTEAFF. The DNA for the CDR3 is TGTGCCAGCAGCGCACAGGGGGCGCGGGGGACTGAAGCTTTCTTT.